This T cell receptor (beta chain) was captured by sequencing in a study of CD8 T cells in Susac syndrome. Germline-derived CDR1 and CDR2 are MGHDK and SYGVNS. This CDR3 is built from 11 residues. Trimming removed 5 bases at V and 8 bases at J, with 9 bases between. RNA amounts of roughly 0.45 to 1 ug underwent reverse transcription with random hexamers. TCRdb itself ran the immunoSEQ multiplex PCR reads through MiXCR, one entry per CDR3 protein. The profile shows about 94,000 distinct CDR3 sequences, around 94% of them singletons. This chain connects TRBV25-1 to TRBJ1-2; D gene unclear. Input material: CD4+ T cells from PBMCs. The origin of this receptor is a human donor with Susac syndrome. The CDR3 region has the DNA TGTGCCAGCAGTTCCACACAGGGCTACACCTTC. It translates to CASSSTQGYTF.